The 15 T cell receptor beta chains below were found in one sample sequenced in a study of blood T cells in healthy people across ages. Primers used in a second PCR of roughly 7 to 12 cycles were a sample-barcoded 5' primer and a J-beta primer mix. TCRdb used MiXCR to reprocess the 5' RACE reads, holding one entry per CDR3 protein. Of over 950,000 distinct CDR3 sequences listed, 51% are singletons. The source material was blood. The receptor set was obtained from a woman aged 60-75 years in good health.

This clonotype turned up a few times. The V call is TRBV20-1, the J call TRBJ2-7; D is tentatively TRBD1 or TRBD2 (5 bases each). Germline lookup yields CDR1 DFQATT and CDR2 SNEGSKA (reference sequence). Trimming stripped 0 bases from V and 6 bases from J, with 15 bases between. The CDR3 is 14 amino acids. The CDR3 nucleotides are TGCAGTGCTAGAGATTGGGGTGGGGGAACCGAGCAGTACTTC. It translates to CSARDWGGGTEQYF.

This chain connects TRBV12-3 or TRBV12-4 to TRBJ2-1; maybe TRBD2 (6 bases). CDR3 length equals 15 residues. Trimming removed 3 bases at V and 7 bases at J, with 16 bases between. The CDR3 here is CASSLDTGLGNEQFF. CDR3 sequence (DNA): TGTGCCAGCAGTTTGGACACGGGACTCGGAAATGAGCAGTTCTTC.

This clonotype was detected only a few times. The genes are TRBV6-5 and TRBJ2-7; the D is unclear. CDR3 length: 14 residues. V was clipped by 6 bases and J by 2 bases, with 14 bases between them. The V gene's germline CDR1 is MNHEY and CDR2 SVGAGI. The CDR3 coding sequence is TGTGCCAGCAGGACCGGAGACAAGACCTACGAGCAGTACTTC. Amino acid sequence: CASRTGDKTYEQYF.

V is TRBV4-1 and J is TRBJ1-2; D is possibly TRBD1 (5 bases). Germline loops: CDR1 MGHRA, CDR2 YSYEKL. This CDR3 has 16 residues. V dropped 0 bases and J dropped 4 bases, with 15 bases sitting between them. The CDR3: CASSQEPREGSYGYTF. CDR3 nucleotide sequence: TGCGCCAGCAGCCAAGAGCCCAGGGAAGGGTCCTATGGCTACACCTTC.

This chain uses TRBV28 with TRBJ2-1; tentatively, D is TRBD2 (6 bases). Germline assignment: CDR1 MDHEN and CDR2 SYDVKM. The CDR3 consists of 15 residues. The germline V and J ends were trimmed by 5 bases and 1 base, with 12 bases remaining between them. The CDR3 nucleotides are TGTGCCAGCAGTACTAGCAGTTTATCCTACAATGAGCAGTTCTTC. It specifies CASSTSSLSYNEQFF.

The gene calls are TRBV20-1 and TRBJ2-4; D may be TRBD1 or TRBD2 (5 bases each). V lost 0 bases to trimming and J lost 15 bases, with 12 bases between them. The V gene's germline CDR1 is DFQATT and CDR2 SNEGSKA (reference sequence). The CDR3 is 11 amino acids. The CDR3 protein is CSARDRGPPYF. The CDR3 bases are TGCAGTGCTAGAGATCGGGGACCTCCGTACTTC.

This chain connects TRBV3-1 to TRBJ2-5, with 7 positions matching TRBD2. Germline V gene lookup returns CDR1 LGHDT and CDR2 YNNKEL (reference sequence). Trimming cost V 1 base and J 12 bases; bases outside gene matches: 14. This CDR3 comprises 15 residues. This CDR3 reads CASSQGVSGSKMKYF. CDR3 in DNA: TGTGCCAGCAGCCAAGGCGTTAGCGGGTCTAAAATGAAGTACTTC.

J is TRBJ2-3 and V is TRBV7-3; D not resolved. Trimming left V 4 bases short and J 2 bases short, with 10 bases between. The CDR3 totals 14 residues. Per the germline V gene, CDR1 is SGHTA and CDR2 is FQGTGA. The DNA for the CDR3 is TGTGCCAGCAGCTCCCCCCGAACCACAGATACGCAGTATTTT. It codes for CASSSPRTTDTQYF.

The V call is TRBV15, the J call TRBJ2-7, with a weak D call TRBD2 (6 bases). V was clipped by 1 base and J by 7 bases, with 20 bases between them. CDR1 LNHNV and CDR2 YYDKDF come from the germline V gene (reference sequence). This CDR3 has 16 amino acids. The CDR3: CATSRGPPGELTEQYF. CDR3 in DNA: TGTGCCACCAGCAGAGGTCCCCCGGGAGAGTTAACAGAGCAGTACTTC. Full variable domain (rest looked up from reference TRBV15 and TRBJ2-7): DAMVIQNPRYQVTQFGKPVTLSCSQTLNHNVMYWYQQKSSQAPKLLFHYYDKDFNNEADTPDNFQSRRPNTSFCFLDIRSPGLGDTAMYLCATSRGPPGELTEQYFGPGTRLTVT.

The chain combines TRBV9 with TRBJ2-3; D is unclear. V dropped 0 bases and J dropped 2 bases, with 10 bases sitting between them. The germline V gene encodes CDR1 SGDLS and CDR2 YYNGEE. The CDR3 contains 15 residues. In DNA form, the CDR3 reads TGTGCCAGCAGCGTAGATGTCCAGGACACAGATACGCAGTATTTT. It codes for CASSVDVQDTDTQYF.

In DNA, the CDR3 is TGTGCCTGGACAACCGGGACCCTGGGAAATTCACCCCTCCACTTT. Its translation: CAWTTGTLGNSPLHF. The chain recombines TRBV30 with TRBJ1-6; possibly TRBD1 for D (5 bases). Per germline, CDR1 GTSNPN and CDR2 SVGIG (reference sequence). The V and J ends lost 4 bases and 7 bases respectively, with 17 bases between them. The CDR3 runs to 15 residues.

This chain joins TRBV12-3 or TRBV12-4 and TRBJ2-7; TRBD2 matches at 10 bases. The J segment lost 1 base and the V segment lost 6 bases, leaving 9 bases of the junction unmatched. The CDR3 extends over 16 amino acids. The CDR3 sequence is CASSPSLAGFSYEQYF. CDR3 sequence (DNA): TGTGCCAGCAGCCCCTCACTAGCGGGATTTTCCTACGAGCAGTACTTC.

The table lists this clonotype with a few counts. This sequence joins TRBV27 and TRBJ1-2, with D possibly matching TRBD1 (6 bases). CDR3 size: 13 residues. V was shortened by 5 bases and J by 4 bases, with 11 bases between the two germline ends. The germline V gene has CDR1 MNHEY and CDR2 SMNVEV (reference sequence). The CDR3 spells CASSLLQGYGYTF. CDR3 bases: TGTGCCAGCAGTCTGCTACAGGGCTATGGCTACACCTTC.

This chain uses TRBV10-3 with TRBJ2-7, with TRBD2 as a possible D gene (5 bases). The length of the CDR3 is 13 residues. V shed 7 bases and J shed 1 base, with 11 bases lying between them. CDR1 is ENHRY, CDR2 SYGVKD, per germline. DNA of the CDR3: TGTGCCATCACCAGGACGGGGTCCTACGAGCAGTACTTC. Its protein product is CAITRTGSYEQYF.

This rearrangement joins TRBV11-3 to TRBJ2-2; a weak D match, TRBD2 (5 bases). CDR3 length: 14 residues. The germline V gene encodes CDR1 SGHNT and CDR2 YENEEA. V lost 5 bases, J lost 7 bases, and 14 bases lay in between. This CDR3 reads CASSIRRVGGELFF. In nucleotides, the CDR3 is TGTGCCAGCAGCATTCGGCGGGTTGGCGGGGAGCTGTTTTTT.